This entry features one TCR beta chain sequence. TCRdb's table, derived via immunoSEQ multiplex PCR, lists solely in-frame clones and lacks some. Counted here are about 2,500 clones, roughly four fifths occurring once; the ten biggest clones make up about 4%. CDR1 and CDR2 from the germline V gene are MNHEY and SVGAGI. V lost 4 bases to trimming and J lost 0 bases, with 10 bases between them. The CDR3 loop spans 16 amino acids. The sample originates from a study of follicular helper T cells after annual influenza vaccination. The sample's time point: 2015-2016 season, pre-vaccination. The TCR comes from an adult who received the influenza vaccine. V and J are TRBV6-5 and TRBJ2-6; D not certain. This sample comprised CXCR5+ CD38- circulating T follicular helper cells from blood, obtained on the day of influenza vaccination. The sample's subset: circulating Tfh, non-naive CD4+CXCR5+PD-1+ (ICOS+CD38+ or ICOS-CD38-). The chain's CDR3 is CASSLDGNSGANVLTF. The CDR3 bases are TGTGCCAGCAGTTTGGACGGTAACTCTGGGGCCAACGTCCTGACTTTC.